The clone carrying this TCR beta chain was seen ten or more times. These data belong to a study of T cells in Graves' hyperthyroidism and ophthalmopathy. The investigators amplified TCR beta CDR3 regions from RNA transcripts. The TCR CDR3 was amplified in a first-round RT-PCR using the HTBI primer set. Using its own MiXCR run on the multiplex PCR reads, TCRdb lists one record per CDR3 protein. Of under 250,000 distinct CDR3 sequences listed, approximately 25% are singletons. Germline V lookup: CDR1 MNHNS, CDR2 SASEGT. Trimming left V 6 bases short and J 2 bases short, with 11 bases between. The CDR3 has 14 amino acids.

The chain recombines TRBV6-1 with TRBJ1-3, with D hard to call. The TCR was taken from a middle-aged woman with Graves' ophthalmopathy. The sequenced sample was blood. In DNA, the CDR3 is TGTGCCAGCAGCCTGAGGGTAGCTGGAAACACCATATATTTT. This encodes CASSLRVAGNTIYF.